These 14 T cell receptor beta chains were all obtained from the same sample, sequenced in a study of blood T cell repertoires in COVID-19. Data came from immunoSEQ multiplex PCR; TCRdb stores just in-frame clones and leaves some out. The profile shows about 670,000 clones, 90% of them singletons. Sequenced sample: peripheral blood. These TCRs come from a woman aged 18-29 years with acute or convalescent COVID-19.

A word on this clone: Other nucleotide sequences in the sample specify the same CDR3. The chain is built from TRBV5-1 and TRBJ2-2; D unresolved. CDR1 and CDR2 (germline): SGHRS, YFSETQ. The V gene lost 0 bases and the J gene lost 6 bases, with 6 bases spanning the gap. CDR3 length equals 13 residues. The CDR3 sequence: CASSLVVAGELFF. In nucleotides, the CDR3 is TGCGCCAGCAGCTTGGTTGTAGCCGGGGAGCTGTTTTTT.

The chain recombines TRBV11-3 with TRBJ2-2; 9 positions agree with TRBD2. Trimming took 5 bases from V and 0 from J; bases not matched to a gene: 4. Germline V gene data show CDR1 as SGHNT and CDR2 as YENEEA. This CDR3 comprises 16 residues. In nucleotides, the CDR3 is TGTGCCAGCAGCCCGGGACTAGCCGCGAACACCGGGGAGCTGTTTTTT. Translation gives CASSPGLAANTGELFF. Combining the CDR3 with reference TRBV11-3 and TRBJ2-2 gives the whole variable domain EAGVVQSPRYKIIEKKQPVAFWCNPISGHNTLYWYLQNLGQGPELLIRYENEEAVDDSQLPKDRFSAERLKGVDSTLKIQPAELGDSAVYLCASSPGLAANTGELFFGEGSRLTVL.

The chain uses TRBV11-2 and TRBJ2-1; TRBD2 might be the D (6 bases). Deletions cut 6 bases from V and 5 bases from J, with 8 bases between. Germline V CDR1 and CDR2: SGHAT, FQNNGV. CDR3 size: 12 residues. CDR3 residues: CASRRLDNEQFF. In DNA, the CDR3 is TGTGCCAGCAGAAGACTAGACAATGAGCAGTTCTTC.

V and J are TRBV11-3 and TRBJ2-1, with D maybe TRBD2 (6 bases). Germline CDR1 is SGHNT and CDR2 is YENEEA. The CDR3 covers 15 residues. V lost 5 bases and J 5 bases, leaving 16 bases between the germline ends. The CDR3 bases are TGTGCCAGCAGCCTCACTCTGGGGGGAGACAATGAGCAGTTCTTC. This encodes CASSLTLGGDNEQFF.

This clone was recorded only once. The V gene is TRBV4-1, the J gene TRBJ2-7; possibly TRBD2 for D (7 bases). The CDR3 covers 18 residues. V was pared by 3 bases and J by 1 base, with 22 bases between. Germline V gene sequence: CDR1 MGHRA, CDR2 YSYEKL. The CDR3: CASSHLPWAGATSYEQYF. The CDR3 DNA is TGCGCCAGCAGCCACCTTCCTTGGGCGGGGGCCACTTCCTACGAGCAGTACTTC.

The rearrangement joins TRBV9 to TRBJ1-1; 7 bases map to TRBD1. With 4 bases clipped from V and 0 bases from J, the junction kept 6 bases outside the gene matches. The CDR3 runs to 15 residues. The germline CDR1 and CDR2 sequences are SGDLS and YYNGEE. CDR3 protein: CASSSLTGLNTEAFF. The CDR3 DNA reads TGTGCCAGCAGCTCTTTGACAGGGTTGAACACTGAAGCTTTCTTT.

This clone has a single count. The chain has TRBV5-1 and TRBJ2-3; the D gene is possibly TRBD2 (5 bases). Germline V gene data show CDR1 as SGHRS and CDR2 as YFSETQ. This CDR3 is built from 16 residues. The ends were cut back, 5 bases at V and 1 base at J, with 17 bases in the middle. The CDR3 spells CASRGVTDTRTDTQYF. As DNA, the CDR3 is TGCGCCAGCAGGGGAGTAACCGACACCCGCACAGATACGCAGTATTTT.

The V and J genes are TRBV29-1 and TRBJ1-2; 9 bases are shared with TRBD1. This CDR3 contains 12 residues. The V gene's germline CDR1 is SQVTM and CDR2 ANQGSEA. The V and J ends lost 6 bases and 7 bases, in that order; junction bases with no gene match: 6. CDR3 region: CSVAGQGLGYTF. The CDR3 bases are TGCAGCGTCGCGGGACAGGGCCTTGGCTACACCTTC. The variable domain in full, completed from reference TRBV29-1 and TRBJ1-2, reads SAVISQKPSRDICQRGTSLTIQCQVDSQVTMMFWYRQQPGQSLTLIATANQGSEATYESGFVIDKFPISRPNLTFSTLTVSNMSPEDSSIYLCSVAGQGLGYTFGSGTRLTVV.

This clone was counted once. This chain connects TRBV10-3 to TRBJ2-5, with TRBD2 identical over 10 bases. V shed 3 bases, J shed 0 bases, and the junction held 1 base outside the gene matches. The CDR3 is 15 amino acids. Germline V lookup: CDR1 ENHRY, CDR2 SYGVKD. Here the CDR3 reads CAISEAGGYQETQYF. The DNA for the CDR3 is TGTGCCATCAGTGAAGCGGGGGGGTACCAAGAGACCCAGTACTTC.

In regard to this clone: At one end, the junction sequence differs from germline, possibly due to a read error. The genes are TRBV5-1 and TRBJ2-7; 8 positions match TRBD1. Germline V gene lookup returns CDR1 SGHRS and CDR2 YFSETQ. The CDR3 runs to 13 residues. CDR3 loop: CASRLDRAYEQYF. In nucleotides, the CDR3 is TGCGCCAGCAGATTGGACAGGGCTTACGAGCAGTACTTC. The full variable domain, completed using reference TRBV5-1 and TRBJ2-7, is KAGVTQTPRYLIKTRGQQVTLSCSPISGHRSVSWYQQTPGQGLQFLFEYFSETQRNKGNFPGRFSGRQFSNSRSEMNVSTLELGDSALYLCASRLDRAYEQYFGPGTRLTVT.

The CDR3 reads CASSLFGTEAFF. CDR3 nucleotide sequence: TGTGCCAGCAGTTTATTCGGGACAGAAGCTTTCTTT. The J gene is TRBJ1-1, the V gene TRBV12-3 or TRBV12-4; a possible D gene is TRBD1 (6 bases). The CDR3 loop spans 12 amino acids. Trimming took off 2 bases at V and 8 bases at J, with 9 bases between the two ends.

The chain uses TRBV19 and TRBJ1-3; the D gene is possibly TRBD1 (6 bases). This CDR3 is built from 17 residues. Deletions cut 3 bases from V and 0 bases from J, with 15 bases between. The germline V gene encodes CDR1 LNHDA and CDR2 SQIVND (reference sequence). The CDR3 DNA sequence: TGTGCCAGTAGTATTTCGGACAGTTTCCCCTCTGGAAACACCATATATTTT. Its translation is CASSISDSFPSGNTIYF.

The V and J genes are TRBV9 and TRBJ1-1; D not resolved. The CDR3 covers 15 residues. V was pared by 0 bases and J by 3 bases, with 12 bases between. Germline CDR1 and CDR2: SGDLS and YYNGEE. The CDR3 DNA reads as TGTGCCAGCAGCGTAGCGCCCGGCGGCGACACTGAAGCTTTCTTT. This encodes CASSVAPGGDTEAFF.

The CDR3 spells CSAKGEGVDQFF. In DNA, the CDR3 is TGCAGCGCGAAGGGCGAGGGGGTCGATCAGTTCTTC. V gene TRBV29-1 combines with J gene TRBJ2-1; tentative D call: TRBD1 (6 bases). Germline CDR1 is SQVTM and CDR2 is ANQGSEA. The CDR3 loop spans 12 amino acids. V lost 7 bases and J 13 bases, leaving 20 bases between the germline ends.